The rows below give T cell receptor beta chains drawn from one sample of a study of blood T cells in healthy people across ages. TCRdb processed the 5' RACE reads anew with MiXCR; each CDR3 protein has one entry. The repertoire holds about 1.5 million distinct CDR3 sequences, with around 40% as singletons. Sequenced sample: blood. The receptors stem from a woman aged 18 to 35 in good health. The CDR3 runs from the conserved cysteine through the conserved F or W. Each record gives: V gene, J gene, D gene, clone size, CDR3 DNA, CDR3 protein. D genes are given only for firm matches. Clone size is not always given. Where it is, it says once, few, many or a class for expanded clones.

V: TRBV4-3
J: TRBJ1-4
D: NA
size: NA
DNA: TGCGCCAGCAGCCAAGGGGCGGCAGTCGAAAAACTGTTTTTT
CDR3: CASSQGAAVEKLFF

V: TRBV20-1
J: TRBJ2-1
D: TRBD1
size: few
DNA: TGCAGTGCTAACCGGGACAGTGCCTACAATGAGCAGTTCTTC
CDR3: CSANRDSAYNEQFF

V: TRBV7-3
J: TRBJ1-1
D: NA
size: NA
DNA: TGTGCCAGCAGCTTAACGCCGGCAGGCGGGGACACTGAAGCTTTCTTT
CDR3: CASSLTPAGGDTEAFF

V: TRBV3-1
J: TRBJ2-3
D: NA
size: NA
DNA: TGTGCCAGCAGCCAACTAGCGAGGACTACAGATACGCAGTATTTT
CDR3: CASSQLARTTDTQYF

V: TRBV27
J: TRBJ2-7
D: NA
size: few
DNA: TGTGCCAGCAGTTTAGAGTGGGGGGACACCTCCTACGAGCAGTACTTC
CDR3: CASSLEWGDTSYEQYF

V: TRBV7-9
J: TRBJ2-5
D: NA
size: NA
DNA: TGTGCCAGCAGATCCAATTCGCGGTTCCAAGAGACCCAGTACTTC
CDR3: CASRSNSRFQETQYF

V: TRBV27
J: TRBJ2-2
D: NA
size: few
DNA: TGTGCCAGCGGGTTGGGCGGGGAGCTGTTTTTT
CDR3: CASGLGGELFF

V: TRBV20-1
J: TRBJ2-1
D: NA
size: few
DNA: TGCAGTGCTAGAGACCCGGGCCCCAACTGGGGCACCTACAATGAGCAGTTCTTC
CDR3: CSARDPGPNWGTYNEQFF

V: TRBV20-1
J: TRBJ2-7
D: TRBD1
size: NA
DNA: TGCAGTGCTCAACGGGGACAGGGCTACAATGAGCAGTACTTC
CDR3: CSAQRGQGYNEQYF

V: TRBV6-6
J: TRBJ2-1
D: TRBD2
size: few
DNA: TGTGCCAGCAGTTCGTTACTAGCGGGGGGCCACAATGAGCAGTTCTTC
CDR3: CASSSLLAGGHNEQFF

V: TRBV5-1
J: TRBJ2-3
D: NA
size: few
DNA: TGCGCCAGCAGCTTGGTGCGAGACCACGCAGATACGCAGTATTTT
CDR3: CASSLVRDHADTQYF

V: TRBV7-3
J: TRBJ1-1
D: NA
size: NA
DNA: TGTGCCAGCAGCTCGGACAGCAAAGGGACTGAAGCTTTCTTT
CDR3: CASSSDSKGTEAFF

V: TRBV7-2
J: TRBJ2-2
D: TRBD1
size: NA
DNA: TGTGCCAGCAGCAAACAGGGGGGCGTATACACCGGGGAGCTGTTTTTT
CDR3: CASSKQGGVYTGELFF

V: TRBV5-1
J: TRBJ2-2
D: TRBD1
size: NA
DNA: TGCGCCAGCAGCCCAGGGAACAGGGGGCCCCACCGGGAGCTGTTTTTT
CDR3: CASSPGNRGPHRELFF

V: TRBV20-1
J: TRBJ2-3
D: TRBD1
size: NA
DNA: TGCAGTGCTAGTTCCCGGGGCCGAGGGACAGATGCGCAGTATTTT
CDR3: CSASSRGRGTDAQYF

V: TRBV3-1
J: TRBJ2-7
D: NA
size: NA
DNA: TGTGCCAGCAGCCGGGCGGGGCTTGAAAACGAGCAGTACTTC
CDR3: CASSRAGLENEQYF

V: TRBV20-1
J: TRBJ1-4
D: NA
size: NA
DNA: TGCAGTGCCGTCCACCATGGGGGGAAGTATGAAAAACTGTTTTTT
CDR3: CSAVHHGGKYEKLFF

V: TRBV15
J: TRBJ2-3
D: NA
size: few
DNA: TGTGCCACCAGCAGAGAAGGACTGCGCACAGATACGCAGTATTTT
CDR3: CATSREGLRTDTQYF